The rows below give T cell receptor beta chains drawn from one sample of a study of shared T cell receptors in the human thymus. The assay was immunoSEQ multiplex PCR, and TCRdb's table has in-frame clones only and misses some. Of around 730,000 clones in the sample, roughly 88% were seen once. The data also belong to a second study, concerning human thymus T cells.

Sample: thymocytes. Every receptor here comes from a girl less than two years old with a congenital heart defect. Both conserved end residues are trimmed from each CDR3. Part of the rows lack a size; the others show once, few, many or a class for expanded clones.

TRBV15	TRBJ2-7	NA	ATSPRDGSSYEQY
TRBV6-5	TRBJ2-5	NA	ASSYQRTVEGTQY
TRBV28	TRBJ1-4	NA	ASRLQGARSNEKLF
TRBV2	TRBJ1-2	NA	ASSERRSYGYT
TRBV19	TRBJ1-5	few	ASSTDRGGNQPQH
TRBV19	TRBJ2-5	NA	ASSTLVPTSVETQY
TRBV4-1	TRBJ2-6	NA	ASSQGWRGLAGANVLT
TRBV5-1	TRBJ1-2	few	ASSLVTGTGGYGYT
TRBV7-8	TRBJ1-6	NA	ASSLLGFTYNSPLH
TRBV7-9	TRBJ2-1	NA	ASSFVTGGNRQF
TRBV5-1	TRBJ2-2	NA	ASSLTGGLRELF
TRBV28	TRBJ1-1	once	ASSLDLGTGSMAEAF
TRBV4-1	TRBJ1-1	NA	ASSQDYQHATGEWNTEAF
TRBV18	TRBJ1-1	NA	ASSPGDSGQQNTEAF
TRBV7-2	TRBJ2-7	NA	ASRSSGYSSYEQY
TRBV12-5	TRBJ1-1	NA	ASGPDWGGGTEAF
TRBV4-1	TRBJ2-1	NA	ASSRGFPNNEQF
TRBV25-1	TRBJ1-6	few	ASRTGDRNSPLH
TRBV6-1	TRBJ1-2	NA	ASSERDRGGGYT
TRBV7-9	TRBJ1-2	NA	ASSLSGSRYGYT
TRBV5-1	TRBJ2-1	NA	ASSYYRPPFEAYNEQF
TRBV19	TRBJ2-2	few	ASRNNRSTGELF
TRBV5-5	TRBJ1-6	NA	ASSPAGIVGSPLH
TRBV5-6	TRBJ1-3	NA	ASSAATGGPGNTIY
TRBV7-4	TRBJ1-2	NA	ASSPLDRVYGYT
TRBV15	TRBJ2-3	NA	ATSRVGCYRTDTQY
TRBV7-2	TRBJ1-6	NA	ASSLGCRRGGSPLH
TRBV9	TRBJ1-4	NA	ASSVDGQAYSEKLF
TRBV5-8	TRBJ1-5	once	ASSLGTGDYSNQPQH
TRBV4-1	TRBJ2-1	NA	ASSQILYNEQF
TRBV7-3	TRBJ1-1	NA	ASNPTGGERANTEAF
TRBV12-5	TRBJ1-2	NA	ASGFGSLGGYT
TRBV27	TRBJ2-3	NA	ASRRQVADTQY
TRBV9	TRBJ2-3	NA	ASCPLGLAGGRDTQY
TRBV6-1	TRBJ1-5	NA	ASSKEGDSFSNQPQH
TRBV7-2	TRBJ2-7	NA	ASRVLPGQSYEQY
TRBV25-1	TRBJ1-6	few	ASSEKGGSSYNSPLH
TRBV19	TRBJ1-1	NA	ASTSQGGTEAF
TRBV25-1	TRBJ2-5	NA	ASSESGRLAEETQY
TRBV4-1	TRBJ1-6	NA	ASSQDPENPFGQGATPLH
TRBV18	TRBJ1-6	NA	ASSPTGGNSPLH
TRBV4-1	TRBJ2-2	NA	ASSQVTGTSAGELF
TRBV27	TRBJ2-7	few	ASSLSPGLAGNYEQY
TRBV28	TRBJ1-2	once	ASSRLDRGYGYT
TRBV5-4	TRBJ2-3	few	ASSFRGESTDTQY
TRBV4-3	TRBJ2-2	NA	ASSQNPKQGARNTGELF
TRBV9	TRBJ1-2	NA	ASSENSAAVRYGYT
TRBV18	TRBJ2-2	NA	ASSPDRDAGELF
TRBV4-2	TRBJ1-2	NA	ASSRGGDSRSYGYT
TRBV18	TRBJ2-7	NA	ASSPTQGRDEQY
TRBV30	TRBJ1-2	once	AWKGDSSRPFYGYT